The 32 T cell receptor beta chains given below trace back to one sample, sequenced in a study of blood T cell repertoires in COVID-19. Sequencing used immunoSEQ multiplex PCR; TCRdb keeps in-frame clones, though not all of them. Seen here are 150,000 to 200,000 clones, about nine tenths observed once, and the top ten hold around 0.77%. Material for sequencing was PBMCs or T cells enriched from blood (not recorded which). The source is a woman aged 18-29 years who had recovered from COVID-19.

The V and J genes are TRBV30 and TRBJ1-1; 7 bases line up with TRBD1. The germline gives CDR1 GTSNPN, CDR2 SVGIG (reference sequence). Losses at the gene ends were 2 bases for V and 0 bases for J; bases not matched to a gene: 6. The length of the CDR3 is 15 residues. CDR3 in DNA: TGTGCCTGGAGTCCTCCGGACAGGATGAACACTGAAGCTTTCTTT. It encodes CAWSPPDRMNTEAFF.

This chain uses TRBV6-4 with TRBJ2-3; D gene ambiguous. Trimming cost V 0 bases and J 4 bases, with 8 bases left between them. The CDR3 has 14 residues. Germline V lookup: CDR1 MRHNA, CDR2 SNTAGT. The CDR3 DNA follows: TGTGCCAGCAGTGACTCTGGCTTATCAGATACGCAGTATTTT. Translated, it gives CASSDSGLSDTQYF.

This chain links TRBV19 with TRBJ2-7, with a tentative D call TRBD2 (6 bases). CDR1 and CDR2 (germline): LNHDA, SQIVND (reference sequence). The CDR3 totals 15 residues. The V gene lost 1 base and the J gene lost 2 bases, with 12 bases spanning the gap. CDR3 DNA sequence: TGTGCCAGTAGTATAGTTCCGGGACTTACCTACGAGCAGTACTTC. Amino acid sequence: CASSIVPGLTYEQYF.

The chain uses TRBV3-1 (or the pseudogene TRBV3-2) and TRBJ1-5; possible D gene TRBD1, 5 bases. Germline loops: CDR1 LGHDT, CDR2 YNNKEL (reference sequence). V was shortened by 6 bases and J by 5 bases, with 14 bases between the two germline ends. This CDR3 has 14 residues. CDR3 loop: CASSTTGLHQPQHF. CDR3 nucleotides: TGTGCCAGCAGTACCACAGGTCTACATCAGCCCCAGCATTTT.

This chain connects TRBV7-3 to TRBJ2-3, with D possibly matching TRBD2 (6 bases). The germline V gene has CDR1 SGHTA and CDR2 FQGTGA. The CDR3 is 16 residues long. V lost 4 bases, J lost 2 bases, and 16 bases lay in between. CDR3 sequence reads: CASSSTQSGPTDTQYF. CDR3 sequence (DNA): TGTGCCAGCAGCTCAACCCAAAGCGGGCCCACAGATACGCAGTATTTT.

V is TRBV4-1 and J is TRBJ2-1; 13 bases agree with TRBD2. The CDR3 contains 16 residues. The germline V gene has CDR1 MGHRA and CDR2 YSYEKL. Germline trimming cut 2 bases from V and 10 bases from J; bases unmatched to any gene: 8. CDR3 sequence (DNA): TGCGCCAGCAGCCAACCGGGACTAGCGGGACTGCGGGAGCAGTTCTTC. Its protein product is CASSQPGLAGLREQFF.

The chain recombines TRBV28 with TRBJ2-7; D may be TRBD1 (5 bases). Between the trimmed V and J ends, which lost 4 bases and 2 bases, there was a span of 12 bases. The germline V gene encodes CDR1 MDHEN and CDR2 SYDVKM. This CDR3 has 14 residues. CDR3 nucleotide sequence: TGTGCCAGCAGTTCCCCCCTAGGGGCCTACGAGCAGTACTTC. It encodes CASSSPLGAYEQYF.

The chain has TRBV19 and TRBJ2-3; tentative D call: TRBD1 (6 bases). Trimming cost V 4 bases and J 3 bases, with 14 bases left between them. Germline loops: CDR1 LNHDA, CDR2 SQIVND (reference sequence). The CDR3 loop spans 15 amino acids. CDR3 nucleotides: TGTGCCAGTAGTAGCCCTTCACAGGGTACAGATACGCAGTATTTT. This translates into CASSSPSQGTDTQYF.

V and J are TRBV30 and TRBJ2-7, with TRBD2 matching 7 bases. CDR3 length equals 15 residues. Losses at the gene ends were 4 bases for V and 3 bases for J; bases not matched to a gene: 12. The germline V gene encodes CDR1 GTSNPN and CDR2 SVGIG (reference sequence). The CDR3 loop is CAWTQGRERFYEQYF. In nucleotides, the CDR3 is TGTGCCTGGACCCAAGGGCGGGAGCGTTTCTACGAGCAGTACTTC. Complete variable domain (other parts from reference TRBV30 and TRBJ2-7): SQTIHQWPATLVQPVGSPLSLECTVEGTSNPNLYWYRQAAGRGLQLLFYSVGIGQISSEVPQNLSASRPQDRQFILSSKKLLLSDSGFYLCAWTQGRERFYEQYFGPGTRLTVT.

This chain links TRBV4-3 with TRBJ2-4, with a possible D match to TRBD2 (6 bases). Germline CDR1 LGHNA, CDR2 YSLEER. Deletions cut 3 bases from V and 6 bases from J, with 15 bases between. The length of the CDR3 is 15 residues. The CDR3 DNA is TGCGCCAGCAGCCAGACGGGAGCGGCGAGAAACATTCAGTACTTC. Translation gives CASSQTGAARNIQYF.

The CDR3 loop is CASSLAGGGSYEQYF. The DNA for the CDR3 is TGTGCCAGCAGTCTAGCGGGAGGGGGCTCCTACGAGCAGTACTTC. The V and J genes are TRBV13 and TRBJ2-7, with 12 bases lining up with TRBD2. This CDR3 has 15 amino acids. With 6 bases clipped from V and 0 bases from J, the junction kept 3 bases outside the gene matches. Looked up from germline, CDR1 is PRHDT and CDR2 is FYEKMQ (reference sequence).

V is TRBV11-2 and J is TRBJ2-3; 8 nucleotides align to TRBD2. V shed 1 base and J 2 bases; nucleotides not matched to a gene: 8. Germline lookup yields CDR1 SGHAT and CDR2 FQNNGV. The CDR3 totals 17 residues. DNA of the CDR3: TGTGCCAGCAGCTTAGGAAGGCGGGAGGAACCCACAGATACGCAGTATTTT. The encoded protein is CASSLGRREEPTDTQYF.

This clone was detected only once. Its ends do not fully match the called genes, so a read error is possible. The chain joins TRBV5-1 to TRBJ2-5; 7 bases match TRBD1. The CDR3 has 14 amino acids. Germline V gene sequence: CDR1 SGHRS, CDR2 YFSETQ. CDR3 loop: CASSLGQDQETRYF. In DNA, the CDR3 is TGCGCCAGCAGCCTAGGACAGGACCAAGAGACCCGGTACTTC.

V is TRBV27 and J is TRBJ2-2, with a weak D call TRBD2 (6 bases). The CDR3 consists of 14 residues. Trimming removed 2 bases from V and 8 bases from J, with 12 bases in between. The germline V gene encodes CDR1 MNHEY and CDR2 SMNVEV (reference sequence). DNA of the CDR3: TGTGCCAGCAGTTTAAGGGGAGGACGGGGGGAGCTGTTTTTT. Its translation: CASSLRGGRGELFF.

The rearrangement links TRBV27 to TRBJ1-5; no clear D. The CDR3 is 15 amino acids. Between the trimmed V and J ends, which lost 5 bases and 0 bases, there was a span of 11 bases. From germline, CDR1 is MNHEY and CDR2 SMNVEV (reference sequence). The CDR3 region has the DNA TGTGCCAGCAGTCCCCGACACATTAGCAATCAGCCCCAGCATTTT. Protein sequence: CASSPRHISNQPQHF.

The rearrangement joins TRBV14 to TRBJ2-7; D is perhaps TRBD1 (6 bases). Trimming took 7 bases from V and 2 from J, leaving 12 bases between them. Germline V gives CDR1 SGHDN, CDR2 FVKESK. This CDR3 has 13 amino acids. The CDR3 nucleotides read TGTGCCAGCACCCTAACAGGGACCTACGAGCAGTACTTC. The encoded protein is CASTLTGTYEQYF.

This sequence joins TRBV28 and TRBJ2-1; D is perhaps TRBD2 (5 bases). Deletions cut 3 bases from V and 10 bases from J, with 13 bases between. Germline V gene lookup returns CDR1 MDHEN and CDR2 SYDVKM. CDR3 length: 13 amino acids. CDR3 coding DNA: TGTGCCAGCAGTTTTAGCAGCGGTAAGGAGCAGTTCTTC. Amino acid sequence: CASSFSSGKEQFF.

The CDR3 reads CASSLARVLAPNTEAFF. The CDR3 coding sequence is TGTGCCAGCAGCTTAGCTCGGGTCTTAGCTCCGAACACTGAAGCTTTCTTT. This chain uses TRBV7-8 with TRBJ1-1, with D unclear. This CDR3 is 17 amino acids long. Germline V CDR1 and CDR2: SGHVS, FQNEAQ. Trimming took off 0 bases at V and 1 base at J, with 15 bases between the two ends.

CDR3 residues: CATSRALAGGPGYNEQFF. The DNA of the CDR3 is TGTGCCACCAGCAGAGCCCTAGCGGGAGGGCCGGGTTACAATGAGCAGTTCTTC. The chain combines TRBV15 with TRBJ2-1, with 12 positions matching TRBD2. The CDR3 is 18 amino acids. Per the germline V gene, CDR1 is LNHNV and CDR2 is YYDKDF (reference sequence). J gave up 4 bases and V 1 base, and 8 bases lay outside the gene matches.

The rearrangement links TRBV4-1 to TRBJ1-4; TRBD1 agrees at 8 bases. Germline CDR1 and CDR2: MGHRA and YSYEKL. Trimming took 0 bases from V and 7 from J; bases not matched to a gene: 10. The CDR3 is 17 amino acids. The DNA for the CDR3 is TGCGCCAGCAGCCAAGACCTTATGACAGGGGTTGGTGAAAAACTGTTTTTT. Its protein product is CASSQDLMTGVGEKLFF.

With respect to this clone: The same CDR3 is also encoded by other DNA sequences in this sample. This chain connects TRBV30 to TRBJ2-7, with TRBD2 identical over 9 bases. The germline V gene has CDR1 GTSNPN and CDR2 SVGIG (reference sequence). The CDR3 loop spans 13 amino acids. The trim removed 3 bases at V and 2 bases at J, leaving 2 bases unmatched. The CDR3 DNA sequence: TGTGCCTGGAGCGCGGGAGGGCCCTACGAGCAGTACTTC. It codes for CAWSAGGPYEQYF.

The chain couples TRBV28 to TRBJ2-7; D unresolved. Germline V gene data show CDR1 as MDHEN and CDR2 as SYDVKM. The CDR3 runs to 15 residues. V was shortened by 6 bases and J by 0 bases, with 15 bases between the two germline ends. The CDR3 DNA is TGTGCCAGCAGCGGAAACTGGAGAAGCTCCTACGAGCAGTACTTC. This encodes CASSGNWRSSYEQYF.

J is TRBJ1-3 and V is TRBV5-1, with a possible D match to TRBD1 (6 bases). V lost 0 bases, J lost 2 bases, and 9 bases lay in between. The germline V gene has CDR1 SGHRS and CDR2 YFSETQ. The CDR3 spans 15 residues. This CDR3 reads CASSLVGGAGNTIYF. Here the CDR3 DNA reads TGCGCCAGCAGCTTGGTAGGGGGTGCTGGAAACACCATATATTTT.

This chain joins TRBV5-6 and TRBJ2-1, with D maybe TRBD2 (6 bases). Per germline, CDR1 SGHDT and CDR2 YYEEEE. The CDR3 consists of 13 residues. The V end lost 4 bases, the J end lost 7 bases, and 12 bases lay between the germline ends. CDR3 nucleotide sequence: TGTGCCAGCAGCCCCGGGACTGGAAATGAGCAGTTCTTC. It yields the protein CASSPGTGNEQFF.

Turning to this clone: The junction shows a germline mismatch at one end, possibly a read error. The genes are TRBV5-1 and TRBJ2-7; 9 bases line up with TRBD2. This CDR3 contains 15 residues. Germline CDR1 SGHRS, CDR2 YFSETQ. In DNA, the CDR3 is TGCGCCAGCAGGTTGGGGTCTAGCGGGAACTACGAGCAGTACTTC. It specifies CASRLGSSGNYEQYF. The full variable domain, its missing parts supplied by reference TRBV5-1 and TRBJ2-7, is KAGVTQTPRYLIKTRGQQVTLSCSPISGHRSVSWYQQTPGQGLQFLFEYFSETQRNKGNFPGRFSGRQFSNSRSEMNVSTLELGDSALYLCASRLGSSGNYEQYFGPGTRLTVT.

This clone turned up a few times. The chain employs TRBV2 and TRBJ1-5, with 7 nucleotides matching TRBD1. Per germline, CDR1 SNHLY and CDR2 FYNNEI. The trim removed 4 bases at V and 6 bases at J, leaving 6 bases unmatched. This CDR3 spans 14 amino acids. As DNA, the CDR3 is TGTGCCAGCAGTGCCGACAGGGTGCGTCAGCCCCAGCATTTT. Amino acid sequence: CASSADRVRQPQHF.

The genes are TRBV19 and TRBJ1-5; TRBD1 matches 7 bases. V lost 4 bases to trimming and J lost 6 bases; unmatched junction nucleotides: 9. The CDR3 runs to 15 residues. The germline V gene encodes CDR1 LNHDA and CDR2 SQIVND (reference sequence). The CDR3 protein is CASSRQGRVIQPQHF. As DNA, the CDR3 is TGTGCCAGTAGTAGACAGGGAAGGGTTATTCAGCCCCAGCATTTT.

This chain joins TRBV2 and TRBJ1-6; D is unclear. Trimming stripped 8 bases from V and 0 bases from J, with 14 bases between. Per the germline V gene, CDR1 is SNHLY and CDR2 is FYNNEI. This CDR3 has 16 amino acids. CDR3 DNA: TGTGCCAGCCGTGGCTCGCGGAGCTCCTATAATTCACCCCTCCACTTT. It codes for CASRGSRSSYNSPLHF.

The CDR3 loop reads CASSSFGGSYEQYF. CDR3 nucleotides: TGCGCCAGCAGCTCCTTCGGGGGGTCGTACGAGCAGTACTTC. The rearrangement links TRBV4-1 to TRBJ2-7; 7 nucleotides agree with TRBD2. The CDR3 extends over 14 amino acids. Germline V lookup: CDR1 MGHRA, CDR2 YSYEKL. J was trimmed by 4 bases and V by 5 bases; bases with no gene match: 8.

The V call is TRBV11-2, the J call TRBJ2-7; D possibly corresponds to TRBD1 (5 bases). Trimming removed 1 base from V and 2 bases from J, with 12 bases in between. The germline V gene has CDR1 SGHAT and CDR2 FQNNGV. This CDR3 is 15 amino acids long. The CDR3 DNA reads TGTGCCAGCAGCTTAGCCGCGACAGCTACCTACGAGCAGTACTTC. Protein: CASSLAATATYEQYF.

V and J are TRBV5-6 and TRBJ2-1; 7 bases align to TRBD2. The V segment lost 4 bases and the J segment 8 bases; nucleotides outside the gene matches: 15. Germline assignment: CDR1 SGHDT and CDR2 YYEEEE. The CDR3 length is 16 residues. The CDR3 is CASSPQTGGSGDEQFF. As DNA, the CDR3 is TGTGCCAGCAGCCCACAAACGGGAGGTTCGGGGGATGAGCAGTTCTTC.

CDR3 DNA sequence: TGCGCCAGCAGGGACCCGGGACAGGGGACCGATACGCAGTATTTT. This codes for CASRDPGQGTDTQYF. The V and J genes are TRBV4-1 and TRBJ2-3, with 10 bases that match TRBD1. Unmatched junction bases numbered 9, after V lost 6 bases and J lost 6 bases. CDR3 size: 15 residues. Germline CDR1 MGHRA, CDR2 YSYEKL.